A single sample gave rise to the 14 T cell receptor beta chains below, sequenced in a study of blood T cell repertoires in COVID-19. TCRdb's table, derived via immunoSEQ multiplex PCR, lists solely in-frame clones and lacks some. The table lists about 270,000 clones, approximately 77% of them singletons. The material sequenced was peripheral blood. These receptor sequences come from a woman under 30 with acute or convalescent COVID-19.

The chain employs TRBV29-1 and TRBJ2-2, with D perhaps matching TRBD2 (6 bases). V was pared by 7 bases and J by 3 bases, with 12 bases between. This CDR3 spans 13 amino acids. Germline loops: CDR1 SQVTM, CDR2 ANQGSEA. CDR3 amino acids: CSATSGDTGELFF. The CDR3 DNA reads TGCAGCGCGACTTCGGGAGACACCGGGGAGCTGTTTTTT.

V and J are TRBV5-6 and TRBJ2-7, with 11 bases identical to TRBD1. The V and J ends lost 3 bases and 3 bases, in that order; junction bases with no gene match: 5. The CDR3 runs 15 residues. Germline values: CDR1 SGHDT, CDR2 YYEEEE. CDR3 sequence (DNA): TGTGCCAGCAGCTCGCCCGGGACAGGGGGCTACGAGCAGTACTTC. Its translation: CASSSPGTGGYEQYF.

V is TRBV18 and J is TRBJ2-3, with D possibly matching TRBD2 (5 bases). The CDR3 runs to 15 residues. The V end lost 2 bases, the J end lost 4 bases, and 13 bases lay between the germline ends. Germline CDR1 reads KGHSH; CDR2 reads LQKENI. DNA for the CDR3: TGTGCCAGCTCACCATTCAGCGGTGAGCCAGATACGCAGTATTTT. Encoded protein: CASSPFSGEPDTQYF.

V usage is TRBV27 and J usage is TRBJ1-6; D uncertain. Looked up from germline, CDR1 is MNHEY and CDR2 is SMNVEV (reference sequence). The CDR3 has 12 residues. V was trimmed by 8 bases and J by 7 bases, leaving 9 bases between them. CDR3 nucleotides: TGTGCCAGCCGTCCCCTAAATTCACCCCTCCACTTT. It encodes CASRPLNSPLHF.

CDR3 sequence reads: CASSLAGPGVAGLGGELFF. CDR3 DNA: TGTGCCAGCAGCTTAGCGGGCCCGGGGGTAGCGGGACTCGGCGGGGAGCTGTTTTTT. The chain is built from TRBV7-6 and TRBJ2-2, with 8 bases matching TRBD2. Germline trimming cut 0 bases from V and 7 bases from J; bases unmatched to any gene: 16. The CDR3 is 19 amino acids. CDR1 SGHVS and CDR2 FNYEAQ come from the germline V gene.

This clone was observed a single time. The chain employs TRBV10-3 and TRBJ2-5, with TRBD2 identical over 10 bases. Unmatched junction bases numbered 6, after V lost 6 bases and J lost 2 bases. The length of the CDR3 is 15 residues. Germline V gene lookup returns CDR1 ENHRY and CDR2 SYGVKD. The CDR3 is CAIRPGLAKQETQYF. For the CDR3, the DNA is TGTGCCATCAGACCGGGACTAGCGAAACAAGAGACCCAGTACTTC.

V gene TRBV28 combines with J gene TRBJ1-5; D call uncertain. The germline CDR1 and CDR2 sequences are MDHEN and SYDVKM. The CDR3 totals 13 residues. The V gene lost 2 bases and the J gene lost 7 bases, with 9 bases spanning the gap. The CDR3 spells CASSLGGLQPQHF. In nucleotides, the CDR3 is TGTGCCAGCAGTTTAGGCGGGCTACAGCCCCAGCATTTT.

The V and J genes are TRBV5-8 and TRBJ1-1; D not resolved. CDR3 length: 11 amino acids. The V end was cut by 0 bases, the J end by 9 bases, with 6 bases between. Germline values: CDR1 SGHTS, CDR2 YDEGEE. The CDR3 bases are TGTGCCAGCAGCTTGGCCCACAAAGCTTTCTTT. This translates into CASSLAHKAFF.

The genes are TRBV4-2 and TRBJ2-1, with D tentatively TRBD2 (5 bases). Trimming removed 5 bases from V and 2 bases from J, with 7 bases in between. The CDR3 runs to 13 residues. The germline V gene has CDR1 LGHNA and CDR2 YNFKEQ. In DNA, the CDR3 is TGTGCCAGCAGCTTAGCGACCTACAATGAGCAGTTCTTC. This gives the protein CASSLATYNEQFF.

The rearrangement uses TRBV6-5 and TRBJ2-7, with TRBD2 matching over 12 bases. V trimming: 4 bases; J trimming: 7 bases; junction bases outside the gene matches: 8. The CDR3 extends over 15 amino acids. The germline CDR1 and CDR2 sequences are MNHEY and SVGAGI. Here the CDR3 reads CASSSRTSGTGEQYF. DNA for the CDR3: TGTGCCAGCAGTTCTCGGACTAGCGGGACGGGGGAGCAGTACTTC.

The rearrangement uses TRBV27 and TRBJ1-5; weak D call: TRBD1 (6 bases). Deletions cut 1 base from V and 7 bases from J, with 14 bases between. CDR1 is MNHEY and CDR2 is SMNVEV in the germline V gene (reference sequence). The CDR3 is 15 residues long. The DNA for the CDR3 is TGTGCCAGCAGTTTATACGGGGGGGGGCCGCAGCCCCAGCATTTT. It specifies CASSLYGGGPQPQHF.

This CDR3 reads CASSSGYWETQYF. CDR3 bases: TGTGCCAGCAGTTCAGGGTACTGGGAGACCCAGTACTTC. The chain carries TRBV27 and TRBJ2-5; D may be TRBD1 (5 bases). The germline gives CDR1 MNHEY, CDR2 SMNVEV (reference sequence). The germline V and J ends were trimmed by 4 bases and 5 bases, with 11 bases remaining between them. CDR3 length: 13 amino acids.

The chain couples TRBV7-2 to TRBJ1-6; D not resolved. The CDR3 contains 13 residues. Germline assignment: CDR1 SGHTA and CDR2 FQGNSA. V lost 1 base, J lost 8 bases, and 6 bases lay in between. The DNA of the CDR3 is TGTGCCAGCAGCTTAGAACGGGATTCACCCCTCCACTTT. This translates into CASSLERDSPLHF.

V is TRBV15 and J is TRBJ2-1; 9 bases match TRBD2. This CDR3 has 16 amino acids. The germline CDR1 and CDR2 sequences are LNHNV and YYDKDF (reference sequence). The trim removed 1 base at V and 2 bases at J, leaving 3 bases unmatched. The CDR3 nucleotides are TGTGCCACCAGCAGAGGGGGACTAGCTACCTACAATGAGCAGTTCTTC. It is translated as CATSRGGLATYNEQFF.